These 7 T cell receptor beta chains share one sample of origin, sequenced in a study of PD-1 blockade in mismatch repair-deficient tumors (dated by TCRdb to between 2016 and 2019). The library was obtained by the immunoSEQ multiplex PCR assay. Drawn from immuneACCESS, this table holds only the in-frame rearrangements with V and J called that TCRdb kept. Clones are partly lost; checked studies trace under half to an unresolved V gene and leave the rest unexplained. The sample data list about 100,000 clones, and 65% to 85% of these were observed just once. The ten biggest clones cover about 6.3% of the sample. The sample here was peripheral blood, taken roughly 36 weeks after starting pembrolizumab. Receptor source: an adult with mismatch repair-deficient cancer.

V is TRBV7-8 and J is TRBJ1-2, with D perhaps TRBD1 (6 bases). CDR1 is SGHVS, CDR2 FQNEAQ, per germline. The V gene lost 4 bases and the J gene lost 2 bases, with 23 bases spanning the gap. The CDR3 covers 18 residues. The CDR3 protein is CASSSSIRRGRINYGYTF. The CDR3 DNA follows: TGTGCCAGCAGCTCATCTATCCGCCGGGGGCGCATCAACTATGGCTACACCTTC.

There are a few counts of this clone. The chain has TRBV19 and TRBJ2-7; possible D gene TRBD2, 6 bases. CDR3 size: 16 residues. Germline V CDR1 and CDR2: LNHDA, SQIVND (reference sequence). The ends were cut back, 5 bases at V and 2 bases at J, with 19 bases in the middle. CDR3 protein: CASSLSERALTYEQYF. In nucleotides, the CDR3 is TGTGCCAGTAGTCTAAGCGAGCGGGCGTTAACCTACGAGCAGTACTTC.

This clone was counted only a few times. This rearrangement joins TRBV6-1 to TRBJ1-5; D is possibly TRBD1 (5 bases). The CDR3 length is 16 residues. Between the trimmed V and J ends, which lost 4 bases and 0 bases, there was a span of 13 bases. Germline V CDR1 and CDR2: MNHNS, SASEGT. The CDR3 bases are TGTGCCAGCAGTGGACAGATACTTAATAGCAATCAGCCCCAGCATTTT. Its protein product is CASSGQILNSNQPQHF.

The rearrangement uses TRBV11-3 and TRBJ1-1; a weak D match, TRBD1 (6 bases). The CDR3 is 14 residues long. V lost 0 bases, J lost 6 bases, and 11 bases lay in between. CDR1 and CDR2 (germline): SGHNT, YENEEA. CDR3 in DNA: TGTGCCAGCAGCTTAGAGGTAGGGGGATCTGAAGCTTTCTTT. This encodes CASSLEVGGSEAFF.

The V call is TRBV5-6, the J call TRBJ1-2, with 8 positions matching TRBD1. After removal of 3 bases from V and 4 bases from J, the junction contained 2 bases not matched to a gene. Germline CDR1 reads SGHDT; CDR2 reads YYEEEE. This CDR3 is 13 amino acids long. Here the CDR3 reads CASSWGTGYGYTF. The CDR3 DNA reads TGTGCCAGCAGCTGGGGGACAGGCTATGGCTACACCTTC.

The chain uses TRBV25-1 and TRBJ2-7; TRBD2 might be the D (7 bases). The V and J ends lost 7 bases and 2 bases respectively, with 12 bases between them. The CDR3 covers 13 residues. Germline lookup yields CDR1 MGHDK and CDR2 SYGVNS. This CDR3 is CASTGGSTYEQYF. Written as DNA, the CDR3 is TGTGCCAGCACGGGGGGCTCAACCTACGAGCAGTACTTC.

In this sample, this clone turned up a few times. The chain uses TRBV7-9 and TRBJ1-5; D gene unclear. V was cut by 2 bases and J by 0 bases, with 2 bases left in between. The V gene's germline CDR1 is SEHNR and CDR2 FQNEAQ (reference sequence). The CDR3 runs 13 residues. The CDR3 nucleotides are TGTGCCAGCAGCTTAAATAGCAATCAGCCCCAGCATTTT. Protein sequence: CASSLNSNQPQHF.